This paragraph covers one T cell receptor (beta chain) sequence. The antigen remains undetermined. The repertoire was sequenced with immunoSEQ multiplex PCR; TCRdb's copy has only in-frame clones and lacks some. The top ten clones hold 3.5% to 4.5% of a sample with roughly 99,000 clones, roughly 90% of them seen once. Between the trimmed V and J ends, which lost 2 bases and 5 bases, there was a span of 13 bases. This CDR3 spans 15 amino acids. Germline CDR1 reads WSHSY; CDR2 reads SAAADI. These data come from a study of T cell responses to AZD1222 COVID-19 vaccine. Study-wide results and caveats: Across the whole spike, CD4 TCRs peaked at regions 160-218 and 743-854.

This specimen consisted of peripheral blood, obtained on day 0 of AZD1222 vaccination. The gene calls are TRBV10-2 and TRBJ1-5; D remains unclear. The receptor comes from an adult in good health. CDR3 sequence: CASSEENRDDQPQHF. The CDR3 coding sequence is TGCGCCAGCAGTGAGGAAAATAGGGATGATCAGCCCCAGCATTTT.